What follows are 29 T cell receptor beta chains derived from one specimen sequenced in a study of early T cells in non-severe SARS-CoV-2 infection. TCRdb itself ran the 5' RACE reads through MiXCR, one entry per CDR3 protein. The repertoire includes nearly 60,000 distinct CDR3 sequences, 9.5% to 15% of them detected once, and 7.5% to 10% sits in the top ten. The sample consisted of whole blood. The receptor set was obtained from an adult who was a healthcare worker with PCR-confirmed SARS-CoV-2 infection or an uninfected control (not recorded which).

A note on this clonotype: The CDR3 does not close with the conserved phenylalanine or tryptophan, likely indicating a read error. The limits of the CDR3 on the DNA are not certain, so only TCRdb's listed CDR3 is given. J is TRBJ1-2 and V is TRBV7-2; the table calls TRBD1, which could not be checked here. The germline gives CDR1 SGHTA, CDR2 FQGNSA. The CDR3 extends over 14 residues, inclusive of both ends. The CDR3 reads CASSSNREPPFVYP.

This clonotype was counted many times. V gene TRBV7-8 combines with J gene TRBJ1-2, with no clear D. CDR3 length: 16 amino acids. CDR1 is SGHVS and CDR2 is FQNEAQ in the germline V gene. Trimming removed 5 bases from V and 1 base from J, with 17 bases in between. CDR3 amino acids: CASSPPFSDLNYGYTF. As DNA, the CDR3 is TGTGCCAGCAGCCCACCGTTTTCGGACCTTAACTATGGCTACACCTTC. Full variable domain (remainder filled in from reference TRBV7-8 and TRBJ1-2): GAGVSQSPRYKVAKRGQDVALRCDPISGHVSLFWYQQALGQGPEFLTYFQNEAQLDKSGLPSDRFFAERPEGSVSTLKIQRTQQEDSAVYLCASSPPFSDLNYGYTFGSGTRLTVV.

V gene TRBV28 combines with J gene TRBJ2-3, with D unresolved. The ends were cut back, 2 bases at V and 1 base at J, with 7 bases in the middle. In germline, CDR1 is MDHEN, CDR2 SYDVKM. The CDR3 runs 14 residues. CDR3 residues: CASSLGVRTDTQYF. The CDR3 DNA reads TGTGCCAGCAGTTTAGGAGTGCGCACAGATACGCAGTATTTT.

The chain carries TRBV4-2 and TRBJ1-3; 9 nucleotides line up with TRBD1. Germline V gives CDR1 LGHNA, CDR2 YNFKEQ. With 3 bases clipped from V and 4 bases from J, the junction kept 1 base outside the gene matches. The CDR3 extends over 14 amino acids. The CDR3 DNA reads TGTGCCAGCAGCCAGGACAGGGGAGGAAACACCATATATTTT. This sequence encodes CASSQDRGGNTIYF.

The chain couples TRBV12-3 or TRBV12-4 to TRBJ2-3, with D tentatively TRBD2 (6 bases). Trimming shortened V by 4 bases and J by 4 bases, and 12 bases separated the two germline ends. The CDR3 sequence is 14 residues long. This chain's CDR3 is CASSSSGAADTQYF. The CDR3 coding sequence is TGTGCCAGCAGTTCCTCGGGAGCGGCAGATACGCAGTATTTT.

At least ten counts were recorded for this clonotype. This chain uses TRBV12-3 or TRBV12-4 with TRBJ2-2, with 13 bases that match TRBD2. Trimming cost V 4 bases and J 6 bases; bases outside gene matches: 11. The CDR3 totals 18 residues. CDR3 amino acids: CASSSFGLAGDWAGELFF. The CDR3 nucleotides read TGTGCCAGCAGTTCCTTCGGACTAGCGGGAGATTGGGCCGGGGAGCTGTTTTTT.

This clonotype was counted only a few times. This chain links TRBV5-1 with TRBJ2-3; no reliable D call. The CDR3 totals 13 residues. Germline V gene sequence: CDR1 SGHRS, CDR2 YFSETQ. With 5 bases removed from V and 6 bases from J, the gap between germline ends came to 13 bases. In DNA form, the CDR3 reads TGCGCCAGCAGGCCCTCGCGGTTTGATACGCAGTATTTT. It specifies CASRPSRFDTQYF.

This clonotype was observed many times. V usage is TRBV7-9 and J usage is TRBJ2-7; no definite D call. With 1 base removed from V and 2 bases from J, the gap between germline ends came to 3 bases. From germline, CDR1 is SEHNR and CDR2 FQNEAQ (reference sequence). This CDR3 is 12 amino acids long. CDR3 DNA sequence: TGTGCCAGCAGCTTAGTAACCTACGAGCAGTACTTC. Translated, it gives CASSLVTYEQYF.

This clonotype was counted only a few times. One end of the junction is discordant with germline, which a read error may explain. The gene calls are TRBV15 and TRBJ2-1, with 8 bases aligning to TRBD1. This CDR3 has 15 residues. Germline V gene lookup returns CDR1 LNHNV and CDR2 YYDKDF (reference sequence). The CDR3 spells CVTSMGRTGINEQFF. CDR3 DNA: TGTGTCACCAGCATGGGCCGGACAGGGATCAATGAGCAGTTCTTC.

This clonotype has at least ten counts. J is TRBJ2-3 and V is TRBV7-9; tentatively, D is TRBD2 (5 bases). There are 15 residues in the CDR3. Deletions cut 4 bases from V and 2 bases from J, with 13 bases between. Germline V gives CDR1 SEHNR, CDR2 FQNEAQ (reference sequence). CDR3 residues: CASSSRAVSTDTQYF. CDR3 in DNA: TGTGCCAGCAGCTCACGAGCGGTTTCCACAGATACGCAGTATTTT.

This sequence joins TRBV5-6 and TRBJ1-4; TRBD1 matches 12 bases. J lost 6 bases, V lost 4 bases, and 16 bases had no gene match. CDR3 size: 19 residues. The germline V gene encodes CDR1 SGHDT and CDR2 YYEEEE. In nucleotides, the CDR3 is TGTGCCAGCAGCCCTCGACTCCGCGGGACAGGGGGCGGTGATGAAAAACTGTTTTTT. It codes for CASSPRLRGTGGGDEKLFF.

The chain recombines TRBV10-2 with TRBJ2-6, with D possibly TRBD2 on 5 matching bases. CDR3 length: 15 amino acids. Deletions cut 3 bases from V and 2 bases from J, with 8 bases between. The V gene's germline CDR1 is WSHSY and CDR2 SAAADI. CDR3 DNA sequence: TGCGCCAGCAGTGATCACGGGACTGGGGCCAACGTCCTGACTTTC. Translated: CASSDHGTGANVLTF.

This clonotype was found a few times. The chain carries TRBV28 and TRBJ2-5; D ambiguous. Trimming cost V 3 bases and J 5 bases, with 10 bases left between them. Looked up from germline, CDR1 is MDHEN and CDR2 is SYDVKM. The CDR3 length is 13 residues. The CDR3 here is CASSLGSEETQYF. The CDR3 DNA is TGTGCCAGCAGTTTGGGTTCTGAGGAGACCCAGTACTTC.

This clonotype was counted ten times or more. J is TRBJ2-7 and V is TRBV5-4; 11 bases are a match to TRBD1. V lost 2 bases to trimming and J lost 3 bases; unmatched junction nucleotides: 4. The CDR3 contains 15 residues. Germline lookup yields CDR1 SGHNT and CDR2 YYREEE (reference sequence). The CDR3 protein is CASSLTGTGGYEQYF. DNA for the CDR3: TGTGCCAGCAGCTTAACCGGGACAGGGGGCTACGAGCAGTACTTC.

There are a few counts of this clonotype. The DNA for the CDR3 is TGCGCCAGCAGCTCGCGACCCAGGGAGGACCAAGAGACCCAGTACTTC. This gives the protein CASSSRPREDQETQYF. The chain recombines TRBV5-1 with TRBJ2-5; D is possibly TRBD2 (6 bases). V was pared by 3 bases and J by 0 bases, with 15 bases between. The germline V gene encodes CDR1 SGHRS and CDR2 YFSETQ. CDR3 length: 16 amino acids.

The rearrangement links TRBV29-1 to TRBJ2-1; D is uncertain. The V end lost 8 bases, the J end lost 1 base, and 12 bases lay between the germline ends. The CDR3 totals 13 residues. Germline V gene sequence: CDR1 SQVTM, CDR2 ANQGSEA. The CDR3 reads CSFVGPSYNEQFF. The CDR3, as DNA: TGCAGCTTTGTTGGGCCTTCCTACAATGAGCAGTTCTTC.

Note on this clonotype: Since a much larger clone is just one base distant, this may be a read error. This chain links TRBV24-1 with TRBJ2-1, with D perhaps matching TRBD2 (5 bases). This CDR3 comprises 17 residues. Germline loops: CDR1 KGHDR, CDR2 SFDVKD. CDR3 nucleotide sequence: TGTGCCACCAGTGACACCAGGACTTTCAGCTCCTACAATGAGCAGATCTTC. Translated: CATSDTRTFSSYNEQIF.

This clonotype occurred many times. The chain employs TRBV12-3 or TRBV12-4 and TRBJ2-4; 7 nucleotides match TRBD1. J lost 0 bases, V lost 1 base, and 3 bases had no gene match. This CDR3 contains 16 residues. CDR3 coding DNA: TGTGCCAGCAGTTTAGGGGGACAGCTAGCCAAAAACATTCAGTACTTC. Translation: CASSLGGQLAKNIQYF.

This rearrangement joins TRBV2 to TRBJ1-2; TRBD1 matches at 8 bases. Germline loops: CDR1 SNHLY, CDR2 FYNNEI. The CDR3 is 14 residues long. The J segment lost 3 bases and the V segment lost 6 bases, leaving 6 bases of the junction unmatched. CDR3 nucleotide sequence: TGTGCCAGCAGGAGGGGACAGGCGGACTATGGCTACACCTTC. Its protein product is CASRRGQADYGYTF. The full variable domain, with the rest looked up from reference TRBV2 and TRBJ1-2, is EPEVTQTPSHQVTQMGQEVILRCVPISNHLYFYWYRQILGQKVEFLVSFYNNEISEKSEIFDDQFSVERPDGSNFTLKIRSTKLEDSAMYFCASRRGQADYGYTFGSGTRLTVV.

This chain joins TRBV7-8 and TRBJ1-4; 7 bases align to TRBD1. Germline CDR1 reads SGHVS; CDR2 reads FQNEAQ. V shed 5 bases, J shed 3 bases, and the junction held 6 bases outside the gene matches. There are 15 residues in the CDR3. CDR3 amino acids: CASSVNRGPNEKLFF. In nucleotides, the CDR3 is TGTGCCAGCAGCGTAAACAGGGGACCTAATGAAAAACTGTTTTTT. Filled out from reference TRBV7-8 and TRBJ1-4, the complete variable domain reads GAGVSQSPRYKVAKRGQDVALRCDPISGHVSLFWYQQALGQGPEFLTYFQNEAQLDKSGLPSDRFFAERPEGSVSTLKIQRTQQEDSAVYLCASSVNRGPNEKLFFGSGTQLSVL.

The table lists this clonotype with a few counts. The V and J genes are TRBV2 and TRBJ2-3, with a weak D call TRBD1 (5 bases). V was shortened by 4 bases and J by 4 bases, with 21 bases between the two germline ends. This CDR3 has 17 amino acids. CDR1 and CDR2 (germline): SNHLY, FYNNEI. The CDR3 DNA sequence: TGTGCCAGCAGTGCCCCCCCGTGGGGCCGGGCCGCAGATACGCAGTATTTT. Translating it yields CASSAPPWGRAADTQYF.

Ten or more counts support this clonotype. The V gene is TRBV5-1, the J gene TRBJ2-1; D is unclear. CDR3 length: 11 amino acids. The V end was cut by 5 bases, the J end by 6 bases, with 6 bases between. Germline V gene lookup returns CDR1 SGHRS and CDR2 YFSETQ. CDR3: CASRAINEQFF. The CDR3 DNA sequence: TGCGCCAGCAGGGCTATCAATGAGCAGTTCTTC.

This clonotype showed up just a few times. The V call is TRBV4-1, the J call TRBJ1-6, with unresolved D. Trimming left V 0 bases short and J 12 bases short, with 12 bases between. The CDR3 contains 14 residues. The germline V gene encodes CDR1 MGHRA and CDR2 YSYEKL. CDR3 sequence: CASSQEGRGEPLHF. CDR3 coding DNA: TGCGCCAGCAGCCAAGAAGGTCGGGGAGAACCCCTCCACTTT.

The sample holds a few counts of this clonotype. V and J are TRBV6-4 and TRBJ2-2; 8 nucleotides align to TRBD2. V lost 0 bases and J lost 7; bases outside the gene matches: 1. This CDR3 has 14 residues. The germline CDR1 and CDR2 sequences are MRHNA and SNTAGT. CDR3 sequence reads: CASSDSSGSGELFF. CDR3 in DNA: TGTGCCAGCAGTGACTCGAGCGGGAGCGGGGAGCTGTTTTTT.

This clonotype was detected ten times or more. The chain carries TRBV3-1 and TRBJ2-7; TRBD1 is a possible D gene (6 bases). Trimming left V 0 bases short and J 4 bases short, with 10 bases between. The CDR3 loop spans 14 amino acids. Germline loops: CDR1 LGHDT, CDR2 YNNKEL (reference sequence). The DNA for the CDR3 is TGTGCCAGCAGCCAAGACAGGGGATTGTACGAGCAGTACTTC. Translation gives CASSQDRGLYEQYF.

This clonotype was found many times. This chain links TRBV5-4 with TRBJ2-3; 16 bases map to TRBD2. Germline CDR1 SGHNT, CDR2 YYREEE (reference sequence). The ends lost 4 bases at V and 6 bases at J; junction bases unmatched: 11. The CDR3 is 18 amino acids. Here the CDR3 reads CASSRVPGLAGGHDTQYF. CDR3 DNA sequence: TGTGCCAGCAGCCGAGTCCCGGGACTAGCGGGAGGGCACGATACGCAGTATTTT.

This clonotype appeared many times. The V and J genes are TRBV24-1 and TRBJ2-1; no firm D call. The CDR3 sequence is 15 residues long. Trimming took off 0 bases at V and 7 bases at J, with 12 bases between the two ends. In germline, CDR1 is KGHDR, CDR2 SFDVKD. The CDR3 sequence is CATSDLQLPGNEQFF. The CDR3 DNA reads TGTGCCACCAGTGATTTGCAGCTCCCTGGGAATGAGCAGTTCTTC.

This clonotype has just a few counts. The chain recombines TRBV12-3 or TRBV12-4 with TRBJ1-1; 8 bases line up with TRBD1. The CDR3 is 15 residues long. V was clipped by 6 bases and J by 2 bases; unmatched bases: 8. The CDR3 here is CASSLRGPGNTEAFF. DNA for the CDR3: TGTGCCAGCAGCCTCAGGGGGCCGGGAAACACTGAAGCTTTCTTT.

This clonotype was found a few times. The rearrangement uses TRBV25-1 and TRBJ2-7; no clear D gene. Germline lookup yields CDR1 MGHDK and CDR2 SYGVNS. This CDR3 contains 11 residues. Trimming took 6 bases from V and 4 from J, leaving 7 bases between them. This CDR3 reads CASRDLYEQYF. The CDR3 coding sequence is TGTGCCAGCAGGGACCTGTACGAGCAGTACTTC.